These T cell receptor beta chains were read from a single sample in a study of T cell changes during pregnancy in multiple sclerosis. Profiled with immunoSEQ multiplex PCR; TCRdb holds only in-frame clones, not every one. Altogether 55,000 to 85,000 clones are present, roughly 92% being singletons, with the ten largest covering roughly 2.1%. Sequencing was performed on peripheral blood, taken in the second trimester of pregnancy. All receptors come from a female donor with multiple sclerosis, enrolled in a pregnancy study. CDR3s include the opening cysteine and the closing phenylalanine or tryptophan. A D gene is named only where the DNA matches it firmly. A row's size may be missing; if present it is once, few, many or a size class.

j_gene: TRBJ2-3; abundance: -; v_gene: TRBV7-2; d_gene: -; CDR3aa: CASSPSTDTQYF; CDR3nt: TGTGCCAGCAGCCCTTCCACAGATACGCAGTATTTT
j_gene: TRBJ2-1; abundance: -; v_gene: TRBV11-1; d_gene: TRBD2; CDR3aa: CASSFLRSSGRWNEQFF; CDR3nt: TGTGCCAGCAGCTTTCTGAGATCTAGCGGGAGGTGGAATGAGCAGTTCTTC
j_gene: TRBJ2-2; abundance: -; v_gene: TRBV6-4; d_gene: -; CDR3aa: CASSSGSGELFF; CDR3nt: TGTGCCAGCAGTTCAGGATCCGGGGAGCTGTTTTTT
j_gene: TRBJ1-1; abundance: -; v_gene: TRBV4-3; d_gene: -; CDR3aa: CASSQRIHTEAFF; CDR3nt: TGCGCCAGCAGCCAGCGTATACACACTGAAGCTTTCTTT
j_gene: TRBJ2-1; abundance: -; v_gene: TRBV7-9; d_gene: TRBD1; CDR3aa: CASSFRQGLSYNEQFF; CDR3nt: TGTGCCAGCAGCTTCCGACAGGGTCTATCCTACAATGAGCAGTTCTTC
j_gene: TRBJ2-3; abundance: once; v_gene: TRBV18; d_gene: TRBD1; CDR3aa: CASSSPWTGSGDTQYF; CDR3nt: TGTGCCAGCTCATCTCCGTGGACAGGGTCGGGAGATACGCAGTATTTT
j_gene: TRBJ1-1; abundance: -; v_gene: TRBV18; d_gene: -; CDR3aa: CASSSGRGRHYLEAFF; CDR3nt: TGTGCCAGCTCATCAGGGAGGGGACGGCACTATCTTGAAGCTTTCTTT
j_gene: TRBJ1-2; abundance: few; v_gene: TRBV6-6; d_gene: -; CDR3aa: CASSTYRDISGYTF; CDR3nt: TGTGCCAGCAGTACCTACCGGGACATCTCTGGCTACACCTTC
j_gene: TRBJ2-7; abundance: -; v_gene: TRBV6-6; d_gene: TRBD1; CDR3aa: CASSGRDSYEQYF; CDR3nt: TGTGCCAGCAGTGGCCGGGACAGCTACGAGCAGTACTTC
j_gene: TRBJ2-7; abundance: -; v_gene: TRBV6-6; d_gene: -; CDR3aa: CATRREEQYF; CDR3nt: TGTGCCACCCGGAGGGAAGAGCAGTACTTC
j_gene: TRBJ2-1; abundance: -; v_gene: TRBV27; d_gene: -; CDR3aa: CASSLYGDEQFF; CDR3nt: TGTGCCAGCAGTTTATACGGTGATGAGCAGTTCTTC
j_gene: TRBJ1-5; abundance: -; v_gene: TRBV18; d_gene: -; CDR3aa: CASSPAQGGQPQHF; CDR3nt: TGTGCCAGCTCACCAGCGCAGGGAGGTCAGCCCCAGCATTTT
j_gene: TRBJ2-3; abundance: -; v_gene: TRBV7-9; d_gene: TRBD2; CDR3aa: CASSLAGLAGGSGDTQYF; CDR3nt: TGTGCCAGCAGCTTAGCTGGACTAGCGGGGGGATCAGGAGATACGCAGTATTTT
j_gene: TRBJ1-5; abundance: -; v_gene: TRBV25-1; d_gene: -; CDR3aa: CASSESRAGREPQHF; CDR3nt: TGTGCCAGCAGTGAAAGTAGGGCAGGCAGGGAGCCCCAGCATTTT
j_gene: TRBJ2-7; abundance: -; v_gene: TRBV7-9; d_gene: -; CDR3aa: CASSLDGGIKSYEQYF; CDR3nt: TGTGCCAGCAGCTTAGACGGCGGAATAAAATCCTACGAGCAGTACTTC
j_gene: TRBJ2-3; abundance: -; v_gene: TRBV28; d_gene: TRBD1; CDR3aa: CASKRTGPSTDTQYF; CDR3nt: TGTGCCAGCAAAAGGACAGGGCCGAGCACAGATACGCAGTATTTT
j_gene: TRBJ2-3; abundance: few; v_gene: TRBV7-2; d_gene: -; CDR3aa: CASSLNRELTDTQYF; CDR3nt: TGTGCCAGCAGCTTAAATCGGGAGTTGACAGATACGCAGTATTTT
j_gene: TRBJ1-2; abundance: -; v_gene: TRBV7-6; d_gene: -; CDR3aa: CASSLSGVHGYTF; CDR3nt: TGTGCCAGCAGCTTATCAGGGGTCCATGGCTACACCTTC
j_gene: TRBJ2-3; abundance: -; v_gene: TRBV28; d_gene: -; CDR3aa: CASSHAVGAAGRTDTQYF; CDR3nt: TGTGCCAGCAGCCACGCGGTGGGGGCGGCGGGTCGCACAGATACGCAGTATTTT
j_gene: TRBJ2-7; abundance: -; v_gene: TRBV5-1; d_gene: TRBD2; CDR3aa: CASSFGLADTGDEQYF; CDR3nt: TGCGCCAGCAGCTTTGGGCTAGCGGATACGGGCGACGAGCAGTACTTC
j_gene: TRBJ1-1; abundance: -; v_gene: TRBV7-3; d_gene: -; CDR3aa: CASSLGQGAGTEAFF; CDR3nt: TGTGCCAGCAGCTTAGGGCAGGGAGCGGGCACTGAAGCTTTCTTT
j_gene: TRBJ2-7; abundance: -; v_gene: TRBV7-8; d_gene: -; CDR3aa: CASSWGQVGEQYF; CDR3nt: TGTGCCAGCAGCTGGGGCCAGGTTGGCGAGCAGTACTTC
j_gene: TRBJ2-5; abundance: -; v_gene: TRBV5-1; d_gene: TRBD1; CDR3aa: CASSLGDRVAETQYF; CDR3nt: TGCGCCAGCAGCTTGGGTGACAGGGTAGCGGAGACCCAGTACTTC
j_gene: TRBJ1-2; abundance: once; v_gene: TRBV7-3; d_gene: -; CDR3aa: CASSLTDSSGYTF; CDR3nt: TGTGCCAGCAGCTTGACGGACAGTTCTGGCTACACCTTC
j_gene: TRBJ2-5; abundance: -; v_gene: TRBV5-8; d_gene: TRBD2; CDR3aa: CASSPFGGGQETQYF; CDR3nt: TGTGCCAGCAGCCCGTTCGGGGGGGGGCAAGAGACCCAGTACTTC
j_gene: TRBJ2-1; abundance: -; v_gene: TRBV13; d_gene: TRBD1; CDR3aa: CASSFSGTGGYNEQFF; CDR3nt: TGTGCCAGCAGCTTCTCCGGGACAGGGGGCTACAATGAGCAGTTCTTC
j_gene: TRBJ2-3; abundance: -; v_gene: TRBV5-1; d_gene: TRBD2; CDR3aa: CASSSWGTSGMSADTQYF; CDR3nt: TGCGCCAGCAGCTCCTGGGGGACTAGCGGGATGAGCGCTGATACGCAGTATTTT
j_gene: TRBJ1-6; abundance: -; v_gene: TRBV6-4; d_gene: -; CDR3aa: CASSELGLTEPYNSPLHF; CDR3nt: TGTGCCAGCAGTGAACTCGGACTGACGGAACCATATAATTCACCCCTCCACTTT
j_gene: TRBJ2-5; abundance: -; v_gene: TRBV5-6; d_gene: TRBD2; CDR3aa: CASTWAGESETQYF; CDR3nt: TGTGCCAGCACTTGGGCGGGAGAAAGTGAGACCCAGTACTTC
j_gene: TRBJ2-7; abundance: -; v_gene: TRBV28; d_gene: TRBD1; CDR3aa: CASSHLRTGAYEQYF; CDR3nt: TGTGCCAGCAGCCATCTTCGGACAGGAGCCTACGAGCAGTACTTC
j_gene: TRBJ2-6; abundance: -; v_gene: TRBV4-1; d_gene: -; CDR3aa: CASSQDAGSGANVLTF; CDR3nt: TGCGCCAGCAGCCAAGATGCAGGGTCTGGGGCCAACGTCCTGACTTTC
j_gene: TRBJ1-4; abundance: once; v_gene: TRBV29-1; d_gene: TRBD1; CDR3aa: CSVRGTGDEKLFF; CDR3nt: TGCAGCGTGCGGGGGACAGGGGACGAAAAACTGTTTTTT
j_gene: TRBJ1-1; abundance: -; v_gene: TRBV10-3; d_gene: -; CDR3aa: CATTGMNTEAFF; CDR3nt: TGTGCCACGACGGGGATGAACACTGAAGCTTTCTTT
j_gene: TRBJ2-5; abundance: -; v_gene: TRBV7-9; d_gene: TRBD2; CDR3aa: CASSPSLGGSKEETQYF; CDR3nt: TGTGCCAGCAGCCCCTCGTTGGGGGGGAGTAAAGAAGAGACCCAGTACTTC
j_gene: TRBJ2-1; abundance: -; v_gene: TRBV7-8; d_gene: TRBD2; CDR3aa: CASSPTSDLQFF; CDR3nt: TGTGCCAGCAGCCCTACTAGCGACCTTCAGTTCTTC
j_gene: TRBJ2-3; abundance: -; v_gene: TRBV9; d_gene: TRBD1; CDR3aa: CASSRGQGVSDTQYF; CDR3nt: TGTGCCAGCTCTAGAGGGCAGGGGGTCTCAGATACGCAGTATTTT